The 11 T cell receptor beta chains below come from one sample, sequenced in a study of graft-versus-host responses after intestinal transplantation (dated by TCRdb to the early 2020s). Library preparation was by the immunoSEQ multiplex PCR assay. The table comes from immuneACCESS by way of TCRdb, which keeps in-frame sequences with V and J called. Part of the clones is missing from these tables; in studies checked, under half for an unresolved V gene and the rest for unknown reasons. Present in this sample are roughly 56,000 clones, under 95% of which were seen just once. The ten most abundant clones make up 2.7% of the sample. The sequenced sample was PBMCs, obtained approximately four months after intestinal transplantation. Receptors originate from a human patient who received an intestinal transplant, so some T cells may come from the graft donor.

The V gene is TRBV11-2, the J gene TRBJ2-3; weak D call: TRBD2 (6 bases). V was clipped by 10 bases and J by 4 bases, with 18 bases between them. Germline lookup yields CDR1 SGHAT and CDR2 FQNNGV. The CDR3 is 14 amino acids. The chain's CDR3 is CATRALAYSDTQYF. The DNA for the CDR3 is TGTGCCACCCGTGCCCTAGCGTACTCAGATACGCAGTATTTT.

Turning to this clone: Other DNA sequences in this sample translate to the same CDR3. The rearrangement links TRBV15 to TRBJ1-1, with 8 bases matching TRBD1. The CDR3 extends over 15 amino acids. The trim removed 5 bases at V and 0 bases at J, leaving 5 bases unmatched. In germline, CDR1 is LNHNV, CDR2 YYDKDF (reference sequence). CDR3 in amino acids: CATSPRGRVNTEAFF. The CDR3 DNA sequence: TGTGCCACCAGCCCCAGGGGGCGGGTGAACACTGAAGCTTTCTTT.

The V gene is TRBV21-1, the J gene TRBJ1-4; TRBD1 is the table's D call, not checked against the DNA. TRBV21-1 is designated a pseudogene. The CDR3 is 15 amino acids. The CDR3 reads CAGPKDSATNEKLFF. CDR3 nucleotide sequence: TGTGCCGGTCCAAAGGACAGTGCAACTAATGAAAAACTGTTTTTT.

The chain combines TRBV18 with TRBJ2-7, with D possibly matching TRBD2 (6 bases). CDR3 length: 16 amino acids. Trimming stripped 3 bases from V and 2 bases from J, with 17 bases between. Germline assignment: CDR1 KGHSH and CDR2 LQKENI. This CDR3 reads CASSPGRGNAAYEQYF. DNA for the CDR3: TGTGCCAGCTCACCGGGTCGGGGGAACGCCGCCTACGAGCAGTACTTC. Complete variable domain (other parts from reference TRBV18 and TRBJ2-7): NAGVMQNPRHLVRRRGQEARLRCSPMKGHSHVYWYRQLPEEGLKFMVYLQKENIIDESGMPKERFSAEFPKEGPSILRIQQVVRGDSAAYFCASSPGRGNAAYEQYFGPGTRLTVT.

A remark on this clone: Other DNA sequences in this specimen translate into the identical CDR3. In nucleotides, the CDR3 is TGTGCCAGCAGTTACGGCCTAGCGGGATCTGGAGAGCAGTACTTC. Its translation is CASSYGLAGSGEQYF. This chain joins TRBV6-5 and TRBJ2-7, with 9 nucleotides matching TRBD2. CDR1 is MNHEY and CDR2 is SVGAGI in the germline V gene. The CDR3 spans 15 residues. The V gene end was trimmed by 2 bases and the J gene end by 7 bases; junction bases not matched to a gene: 9.

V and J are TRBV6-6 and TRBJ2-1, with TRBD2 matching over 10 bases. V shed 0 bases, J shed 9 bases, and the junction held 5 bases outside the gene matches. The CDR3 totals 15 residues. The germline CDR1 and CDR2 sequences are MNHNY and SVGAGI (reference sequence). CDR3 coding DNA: TGTGCCAGCAGTTACTCGGCTAGCGGGAGAGTTGAGCAGTTCTTC. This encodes CASSYSASGRVEQFF.

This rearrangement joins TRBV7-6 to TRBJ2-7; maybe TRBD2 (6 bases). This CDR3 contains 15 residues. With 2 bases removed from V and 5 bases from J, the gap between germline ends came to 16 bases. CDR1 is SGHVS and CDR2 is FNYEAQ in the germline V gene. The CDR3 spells CASSLLAGPFDEQYF. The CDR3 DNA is TGTGCCAGCAGCTTATTGGCGGGGCCCTTCGACGAGCAGTACTTC.

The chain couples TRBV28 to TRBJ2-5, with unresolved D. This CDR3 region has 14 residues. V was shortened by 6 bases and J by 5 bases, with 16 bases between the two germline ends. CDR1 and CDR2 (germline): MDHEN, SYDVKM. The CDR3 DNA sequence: TGTGCCAGCAGGCCAGTCATTTTTGGGGAGACCCAGTACTTC. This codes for CASRPVIFGETQYF.

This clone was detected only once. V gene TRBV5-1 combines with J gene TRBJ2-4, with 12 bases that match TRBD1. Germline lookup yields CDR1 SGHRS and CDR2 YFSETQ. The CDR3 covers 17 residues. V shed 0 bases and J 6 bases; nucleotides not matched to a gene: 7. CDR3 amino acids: CASSLGGTGGTLNIQYF. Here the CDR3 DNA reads TGCGCCAGCAGCTTGGGAGGGACAGGGGGCACCCTAAACATTCAGTACTTC.

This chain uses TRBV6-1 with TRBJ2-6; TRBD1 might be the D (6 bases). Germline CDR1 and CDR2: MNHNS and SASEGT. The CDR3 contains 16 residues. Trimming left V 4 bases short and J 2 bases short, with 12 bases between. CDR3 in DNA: TGTGCCAGCAGTGGGGGGACACTACCTGGGGCCAACGTCCTGACTTTC. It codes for CASSGGTLPGANVLTF.

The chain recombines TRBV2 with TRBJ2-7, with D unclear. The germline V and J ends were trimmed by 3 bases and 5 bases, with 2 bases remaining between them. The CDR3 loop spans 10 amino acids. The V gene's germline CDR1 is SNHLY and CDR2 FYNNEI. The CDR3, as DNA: TGTGCCAGCAGTGAGAACGAGCAGTACTTC. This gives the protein CASSENEQYF.